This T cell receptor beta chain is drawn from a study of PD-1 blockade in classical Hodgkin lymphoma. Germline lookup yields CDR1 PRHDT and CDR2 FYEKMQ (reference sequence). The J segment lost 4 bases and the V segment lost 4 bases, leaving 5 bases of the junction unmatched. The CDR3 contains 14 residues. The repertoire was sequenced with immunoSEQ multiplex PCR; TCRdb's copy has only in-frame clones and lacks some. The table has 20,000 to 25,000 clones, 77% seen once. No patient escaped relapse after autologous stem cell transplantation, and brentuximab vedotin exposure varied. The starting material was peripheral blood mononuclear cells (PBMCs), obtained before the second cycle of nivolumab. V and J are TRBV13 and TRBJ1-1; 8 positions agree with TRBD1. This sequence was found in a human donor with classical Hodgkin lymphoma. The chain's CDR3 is CASSSRQGSTEAFF. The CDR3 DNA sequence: TGTGCCAGCAGCTCAAGACAGGGGAGCACTGAAGCTTTCTTT.